This T cell receptor beta chain stems from a study of blood T cell repertoires in COVID-19. Study as a whole: The samples span acute and convalescent COVID-19 from the United States, Italy and Spain. Sources were T cells, B-cell-depleted T cells, or PBMCs; the material itself was cDNA or gDNA.

The germline V gene encodes CDR1 SGHTA and CDR2 FQGNSA. V shed 1 base and J shed 9 bases, with 15 bases lying between them. This CDR3 is 15 amino acids long. Clones were read by immunoSEQ multiplex PCR, and TCRdb kept only the in-frame ones, dropping some. The data hold around 27,000 clones, with 65% to 90% observed a single time. This clone was counted a single time. Sequenced: peripheral blood. The J gene is TRBJ2-2, the V gene TRBV7-2, with D perhaps matching TRBD2 (6 bases). This TCR derives from a human donor in a cohort sampled during active COVID-19. This CDR3 reads CASSLDLVAGRELFF. CDR3 coding DNA: TGTGCCAGCAGCTTAGATCTTGTCGCGGGGAGGGAGCTGTTTTTT.